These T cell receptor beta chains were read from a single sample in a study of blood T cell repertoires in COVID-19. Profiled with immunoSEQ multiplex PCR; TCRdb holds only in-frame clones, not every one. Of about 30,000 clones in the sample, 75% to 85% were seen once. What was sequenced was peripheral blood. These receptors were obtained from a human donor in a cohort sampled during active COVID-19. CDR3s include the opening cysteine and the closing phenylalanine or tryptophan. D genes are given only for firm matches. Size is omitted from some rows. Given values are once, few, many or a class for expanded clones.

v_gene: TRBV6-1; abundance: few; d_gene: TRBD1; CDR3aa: CASSEGQGGGYTF
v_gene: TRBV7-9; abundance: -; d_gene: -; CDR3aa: CASSRREIQTSTDTQYF
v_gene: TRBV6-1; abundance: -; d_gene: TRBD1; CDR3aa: CASSGKTGWRGQPQHF
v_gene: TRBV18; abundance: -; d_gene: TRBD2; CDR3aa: CASSPDGSGHDRGQETQYF
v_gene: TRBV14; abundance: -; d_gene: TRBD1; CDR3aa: CASSKNRGPIYETQYF
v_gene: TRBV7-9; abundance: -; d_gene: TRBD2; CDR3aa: CASSLYSGGSQETQYF
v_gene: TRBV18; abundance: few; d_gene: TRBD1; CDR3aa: CASSPRDRGIIYGYTF
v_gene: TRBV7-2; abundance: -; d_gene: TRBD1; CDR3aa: CASSLGQGTNEKLFF
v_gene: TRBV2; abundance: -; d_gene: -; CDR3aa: CASKQDTEAFF
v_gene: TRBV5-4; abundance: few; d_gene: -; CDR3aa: CASSSQGGGGSYEQYF
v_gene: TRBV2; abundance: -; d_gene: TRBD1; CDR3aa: CASSEDRGNEKLFF
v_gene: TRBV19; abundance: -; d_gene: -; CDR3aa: CASSIWAGTGELFF
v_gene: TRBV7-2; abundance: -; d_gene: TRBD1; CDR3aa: CASSLEAGGEAFF
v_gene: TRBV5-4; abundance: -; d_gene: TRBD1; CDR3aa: CASSLAAGGSYGYTF
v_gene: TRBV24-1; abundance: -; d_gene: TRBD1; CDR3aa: CATMGPGGLEQFF
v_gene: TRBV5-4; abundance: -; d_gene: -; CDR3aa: CASSSRSDSSGNTIYF
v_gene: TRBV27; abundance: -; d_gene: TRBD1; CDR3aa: CASRRLDRGVLAGGKLFF
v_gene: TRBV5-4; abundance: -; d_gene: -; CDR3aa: CASSFHSYEQYF
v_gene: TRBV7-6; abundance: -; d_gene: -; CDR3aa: CASSLDLAGVGDEQYF
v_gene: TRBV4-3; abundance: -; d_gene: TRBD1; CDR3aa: CASSQDRGSSYEQYF
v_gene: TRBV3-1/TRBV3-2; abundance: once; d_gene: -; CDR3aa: CASSQGRATQYEQYF
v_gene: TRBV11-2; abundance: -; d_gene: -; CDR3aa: CASSTPRGDRSYEQYF
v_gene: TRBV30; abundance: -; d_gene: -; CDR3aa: CAWSVSDEQFF
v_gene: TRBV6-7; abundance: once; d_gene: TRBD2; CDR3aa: CASTRLTSGLSYNEQFF
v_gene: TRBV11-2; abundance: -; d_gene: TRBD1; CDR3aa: CASSPTGSNQPQHF
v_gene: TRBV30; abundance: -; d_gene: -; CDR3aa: CAWRGGYNSPLHF
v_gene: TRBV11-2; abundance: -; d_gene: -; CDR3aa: CASKTGSGANVLTF
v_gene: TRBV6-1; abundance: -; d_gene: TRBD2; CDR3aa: CASSEWGSGGEQFF
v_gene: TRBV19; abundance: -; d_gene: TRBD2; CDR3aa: CASSTGLAGYEQYF
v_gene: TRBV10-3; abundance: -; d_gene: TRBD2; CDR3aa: CAISDPDLLGTGGYYEQYF
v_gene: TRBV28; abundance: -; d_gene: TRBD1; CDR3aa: CASSLRDSYGYTF
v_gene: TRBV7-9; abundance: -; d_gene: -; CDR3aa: CASSLVGSGANVLTF
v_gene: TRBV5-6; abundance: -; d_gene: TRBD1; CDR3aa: CASSLRRDRDMNTEAFF
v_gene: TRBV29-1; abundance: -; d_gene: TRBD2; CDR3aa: CSVAASGTSGGSRELFF
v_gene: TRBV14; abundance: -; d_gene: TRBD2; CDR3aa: CASSQPPLGVAGVAYNEQFF
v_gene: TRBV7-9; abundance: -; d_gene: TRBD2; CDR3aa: CASRGLAGAHTDTQYF
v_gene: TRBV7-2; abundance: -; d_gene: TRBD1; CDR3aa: CASSLSRDSQETQYF
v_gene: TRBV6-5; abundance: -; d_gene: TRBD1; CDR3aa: CASRDRAYTGELFF
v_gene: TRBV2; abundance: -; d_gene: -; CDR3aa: CASSGSTGEETQYF
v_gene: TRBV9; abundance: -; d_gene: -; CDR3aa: CASSVAHALGVNEQFF
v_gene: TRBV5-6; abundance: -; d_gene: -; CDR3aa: CASSLAMGAQDEQYF
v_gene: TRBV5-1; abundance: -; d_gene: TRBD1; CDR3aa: CASSLEGQNQETQYF
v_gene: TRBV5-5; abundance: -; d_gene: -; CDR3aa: CASSVTSTDNTEAFF
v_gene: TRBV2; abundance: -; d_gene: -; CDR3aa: CASTQGNYEQYF
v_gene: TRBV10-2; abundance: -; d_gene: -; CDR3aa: CASSASGTPTGELFF